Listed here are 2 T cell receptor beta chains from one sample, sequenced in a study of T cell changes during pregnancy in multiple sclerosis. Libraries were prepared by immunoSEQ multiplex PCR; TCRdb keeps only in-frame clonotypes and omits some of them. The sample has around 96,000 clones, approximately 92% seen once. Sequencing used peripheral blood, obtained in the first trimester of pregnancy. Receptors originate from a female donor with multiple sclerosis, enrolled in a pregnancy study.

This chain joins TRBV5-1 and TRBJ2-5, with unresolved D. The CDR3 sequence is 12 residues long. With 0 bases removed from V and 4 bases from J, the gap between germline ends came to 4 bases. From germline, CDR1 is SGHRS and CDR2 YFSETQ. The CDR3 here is CASSLAGETQYF. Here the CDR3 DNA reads TGCGCCAGCAGCTTGGCCGGAGAGACCCAGTACTTC. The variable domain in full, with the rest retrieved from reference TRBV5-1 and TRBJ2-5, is KAGVTQTPRYLIKTRGQQVTLSCSPISGHRSVSWYQQTPGQGLQFLFEYFSETQRNKGNFPGRFSGRQFSNSRSEMNVSTLELGDSALYLCASSLAGETQYFGPGTRLLVL.

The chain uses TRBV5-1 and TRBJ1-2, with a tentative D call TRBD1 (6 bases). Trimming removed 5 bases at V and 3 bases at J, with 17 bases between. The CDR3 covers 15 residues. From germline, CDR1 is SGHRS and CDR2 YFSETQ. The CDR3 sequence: CASSYYRVRDYGYTF. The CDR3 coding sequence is TGCGCCAGCAGTTATTACAGGGTTCGGGACTATGGCTACACCTTC.